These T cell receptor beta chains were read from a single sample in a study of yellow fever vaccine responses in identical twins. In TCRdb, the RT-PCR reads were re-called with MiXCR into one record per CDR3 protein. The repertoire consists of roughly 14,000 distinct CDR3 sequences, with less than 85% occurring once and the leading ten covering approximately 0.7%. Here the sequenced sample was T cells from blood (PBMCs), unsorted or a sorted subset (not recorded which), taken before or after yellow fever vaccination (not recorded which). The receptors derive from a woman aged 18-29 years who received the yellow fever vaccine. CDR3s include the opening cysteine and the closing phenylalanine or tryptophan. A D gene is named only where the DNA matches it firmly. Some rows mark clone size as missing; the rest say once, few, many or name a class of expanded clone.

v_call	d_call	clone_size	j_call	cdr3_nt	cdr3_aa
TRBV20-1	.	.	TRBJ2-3	TGCAGTGCTAGATACCAGAGCACAGATACGCAGTATTTT	CSARYQSTDTQYF
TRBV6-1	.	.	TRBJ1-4	TGTGCCAGCAGGGATCGGACAGCCAGTCAGGAAAAACTGTTTTTT	CASRDRTASQEKLFF
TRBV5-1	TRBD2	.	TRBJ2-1	TGCGCCAGCAGCTTGTCTCCTAGCGGGGGGGCCCTTGAGCAGTTCTTC	CASSLSPSGGALEQFF
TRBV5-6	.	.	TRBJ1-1	TGTGCCAGCAGCCCGCGGGAGTGGGGTGAAGCTTTCTTT	CASSPREWGEAFF
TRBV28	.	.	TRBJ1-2	TGTGCCAGCAGTTTAAAGGGGAGGATATATGGCTACACCTTC	CASSLKGRIYGYTF
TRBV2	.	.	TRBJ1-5	TGTGCCAGCAGTGAAGAGGAGGGGATGGGTCAGCCCCAGCATTTT	CASSEEEGMGQPQHF
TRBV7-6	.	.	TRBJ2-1	TGTGCCAGCAGCTTAATGGCGGGGGCAAATGAGCAGTTCTTC	CASSLMAGANEQFF
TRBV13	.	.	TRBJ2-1	TGTGCCAGCAGCTTACAGGCCTACAATGAGCAGTTCTTC	CASSLQAYNEQFF
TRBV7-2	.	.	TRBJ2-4	TGTGCCAGCAGCTTAGCGGTGGACCATCTAGCCAAAAACATTCAGTACTTC	CASSLAVDHLAKNIQYF
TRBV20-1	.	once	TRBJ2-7	TGCAGTGCTAAAACCCCTCTAGCGTGGGGAGAGCAGTACTTC	CSAKTPLAWGEQYF
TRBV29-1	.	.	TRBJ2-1	TGCAGCGTTCGGGACTCCAATCTAAATGAGCAGTTCTTC	CSVRDSNLNEQFF
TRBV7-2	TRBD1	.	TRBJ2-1	TGTGCCAGCAGCTTAATGGGACAGGGGTTCGATGAGCAGTTCTTC	CASSLMGQGFDEQFF
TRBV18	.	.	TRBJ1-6	TGTGCCAGCTCCGCCTCGGGTACTGATTCACCCCTCCACTTT	CASSASGTDSPLHF
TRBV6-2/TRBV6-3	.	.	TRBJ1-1	TGTGCCAGCAGTTACTCGATGACCGTGAACACTGAAGCTTTCTTT	CASSYSMTVNTEAFF
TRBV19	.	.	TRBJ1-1	TGTGCCAGTAGTCCCCGGGGAAAGGACACTGAAGCTTTCTTT	CASSPRGKDTEAFF
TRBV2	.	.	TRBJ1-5	TGTGCCAGCAGACGGAGCAATCAGCCCCAGCATTTT	CASRRSNQPQHF
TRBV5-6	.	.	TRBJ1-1	TGTGCCAGCAGCTTCGGTAACACTGAAGCTTTCTTT	CASSFGNTEAFF
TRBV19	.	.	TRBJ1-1	TGTGCCAGCTTCAATAGAAACACTGAAGCTTTCTTT	CASFNRNTEAFF
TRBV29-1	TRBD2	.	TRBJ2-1	TGCAGCTCGGAACTAGCGGGAGGATCATTAAGGAAGCAGTTCTTC	CSSELAGGSLRKQFF